These T cell receptor beta chains were read from a single sample in a study of beta chain features in type 1 diabetes. The assay was immunoSEQ multiplex PCR, and TCRdb's table has in-frame clones only and misses some. The repertoire consists of 600,000 to 700,000 clones, with around an eighth occurring once and the leading ten covering over 0.1%. Sequenced material: naive CD4+ T cells from blood. The receptors derive from a man aged 30 to 45 with type 1 diabetes. CDR3s include the opening cysteine and the closing phenylalanine or tryptophan. D genes are given only for firm matches. Clone size is given for some rows only: seen once, a few or many times, or a class if the clone is expanded.

CDR3 protein | CDR3 DNA | clone size | J gene | V gene | D gene
CASEGAGTDTQYF | TGTGCCAGCGAGGGGGCCGGCACAGATACGCAGTATTTT | . | TRBJ2-3 | TRBV28 | TRBD1
CASSQDRINYGYTF | TGCGCCAGCAGCCAAGATCGGATTAACTATGGCTACACCTTC | . | TRBJ1-2 | TRBV4-3 | .
CASSTRTGGTDTQYF | TGTGCCAGCAGCACGAGAACAGGGGGCACAGATACGCAGTATTTT | . | TRBJ2-3 | TRBV7-2 | TRBD1
CASSLRGGPPLDGYTF | TGTGCCAGCAGCCTAAGGGGGGGACCTCCCCTTGATGGCTACACCTTC | . | TRBJ1-2 | TRBV9 | .
CASSIRDRESDEQYF | TGTGCCAGCAGCATCCGGGACAGGGAGTCAGACGAGCAGTACTTC | . | TRBJ2-7 | TRBV7-2 | TRBD1
CASRKTRDYEQYF | TGTGCCAGCAGAAAGACAAGAGACTACGAGCAGTACTTC | . | TRBJ2-7 | TRBV6-5 | .
CASSESRNLGGSNQPQHF | TGTGCCAGCAGTGAATCGCGGAATTTGGGGGGAAGCAATCAGCCCCAGCATTTT | . | TRBJ1-5 | TRBV6-1 | .
CASSRRQAPEDEQYF | TGTGCCAGCAGCAGGAGGCAAGCCCCGGAGGACGAGCAGTACTTC | . | TRBJ2-7 | TRBV11-3 | .
CASSYSDSSIEKLFF | TGTGCCAGCAGTTACTCGGACAGTTCAATTGAAAAACTGTTTTTT | . | TRBJ1-4 | TRBV6-5 | .
CASSQETAVPRDTQYF | TGTGCCAGCAGCCAAGAGACAGCCGTCCCGAGAGATACGCAGTATTTT | few | TRBJ2-3 | TRBV14 | .
CASSRTGGWEETQYF | TGTGCCAGCAGCAGGACAGGGGGCTGGGAAGAGACCCAGTACTTC | few | TRBJ2-5 | TRBV11-2 | TRBD1
CASSRDFSTDTQYF | TGTGCCAGCAGCCGGGACTTCAGCACAGATACGCAGTATTTT | few | TRBJ2-3 | TRBV7-2 | .
CSVVGTGPHKRYGYTF | TGCAGCGTTGTTGGGACAGGGCCCCATAAAAGATATGGCTACACCTTC | few | TRBJ1-2 | TRBV29-1 | TRBD1
CASIPTGGYEQYF | TGTGCCAGTATCCCGACAGGAGGGTACGAGCAGTACTTC | few | TRBJ2-7 | TRBV19 | .
CASSSGEGSPLHF | TGTGCCAGCTCCTCCGGGGAGGGTTCACCCCTCCACTTT | . | TRBJ1-6 | TRBV7-9 | .
CASSPSGVIGNTIYF | TGTGCCAGCAGCCCCTCCGGGGTAATAGGAAACACCATATATTTT | few | TRBJ1-3 | TRBV6-6 | .
CASNHGGDYTGELFF | TGTGCCTCCAATCATGGCGGGGACTACACCGGGGAGCTGTTTTTT | . | TRBJ2-2 | TRBV7-9 | .
CSVAGQLIQEIQYF | TGCAGCGTTGCGGGACAGCTTATCCAAGAGATCCAGTACTTC | once | TRBJ2-5 | TRBV29-1 | TRBD1
CASSAWTGVWAGQGTDTQYF | TGTGCCAGCAGCGCGTGGACAGGCGTCTGGGCGGGCCAGGGCACAGATACGCAGTATTTT | . | TRBJ2-3 | TRBV9 | TRBD1
CASSMTLSSGNTIYF | TGTGCCAGCAGCATGACCCTCAGCTCTGGAAACACCATATATTTT | . | TRBJ1-3 | TRBV7-6 | .
CASSLAVDRGDEQYF | TGCGCCAGCAGCTTGGCCGTCGACAGGGGGGACGAGCAGTACTTC | . | TRBJ2-7 | TRBV5-1 | TRBD1
CASSRGDRGGHQPQHF | TGCGCCAGCAGTCGTGGGGACAGGGGAGGGCATCAGCCCCAGCATTTT | . | TRBJ1-5 | TRBV23-1 | TRBD1
CASSLGRAGNQPQHF | TGTGCCAGCAGCTTAGGACGGGCTGGCAATCAGCCCCAGCATTTT | . | TRBJ1-5 | TRBV7-8 | .
CASSPIAGASTDTQYF | TGTGCCAGCAGCCCTATAGCGGGGGCTAGCACAGATACGCAGTATTTT | few | TRBJ2-3 | TRBV11-3 | TRBD2
CSVDGGVYNEQFF | TGCAGCGTTGATGGCGGGGTCTACAATGAGCAGTTCTTC | . | TRBJ2-1 | TRBV29-1 | .
CASSPYKYYGYTF | TGCGCCAGCAGCCCCTACAAGTACTATGGCTACACCTTC | . | TRBJ1-2 | TRBV4-3 | .
CATSRDHGGGATNEQFF | TGTGCCACCAGCAGAGATCATGGCGGGGGGGCCACGAATGAGCAGTTCTTC | . | TRBJ2-1 | TRBV15 | TRBD2
CASSSDRSYGYTF | TGCGCCAGCAGCTCGGACAGGTCCTATGGCTACACCTTC | . | TRBJ1-2 | TRBV5-1 | TRBD1
CASSDSGIRSNEQFF | TGTGCCAGCAGTGACTCGGGGATACGGTCGAATGAGCAGTTCTTC | few | TRBJ2-1 | TRBV6-4 | .
CASSSRGGSYNEQFF | TGTGCCAGCAGCTCCCGCGGGGGGTCCTACAATGAGCAGTTCTTC | few | TRBJ2-1 | TRBV7-2 | TRBD2
CASSDRGTTNEKLFF | TGTGCCAGCAGTGATCGGGGGACAACTAATGAAAAACTGTTTTTT | . | TRBJ1-4 | TRBV25-1 | .
CASSSRGQPQHF | TGTGCCAGCAGCTCCAGGGGTCAGCCCCAGCATTTT | . | TRBJ1-5 | TRBV7-9 | .
CSVIMQQTYEQYF | TGCAGCGTTATAATGCAGCAAACCTACGAGCAGTACTTC | . | TRBJ2-7 | TRBV29-1 | .
CASSQPGQGVYEQYF | TGCGCCAGCAGCCAACCGGGACAGGGGGTCTACGAGCAGTACTTC | . | TRBJ2-7 | TRBV4-1 | TRBD1
CASSPRGAFYEQYF | TGTGCCAGCAGCCCCCGGGGTGCCTTCTACGAGCAGTACTTC | few | TRBJ2-7 | TRBV9 | .